Sequencing of this T cell receptor (beta chain) was carried out in a study of blood T cell repertoires in COVID-19. Only in-frame clones appear in the TCRdb table, and some are missing; sequencing was by immunoSEQ multiplex PCR. The sample consists of fewer than 250,000 clones, roughly 90% of them appearing once. Trimming left V 9 bases short and J 7 bases short, with 19 bases between. Per germline, CDR1 SGHVS and CDR2 FNYEAQ. CDR3 length: 14 residues. The chain links TRBV7-6 to TRBJ2-1; D is possibly TRBD2 (7 bases). This receptor was obtained from a woman in her late teens or twenties who had recovered from COVID-19. Material for sequencing was PBMCs or T cells enriched from blood (not recorded which). CDR3 residues: CASGLGGGQNEQFF. In DNA, the CDR3 is TGTGCCAGTGGGTTAGGGGGGGGCCAGAATGAGCAGTTCTTC.